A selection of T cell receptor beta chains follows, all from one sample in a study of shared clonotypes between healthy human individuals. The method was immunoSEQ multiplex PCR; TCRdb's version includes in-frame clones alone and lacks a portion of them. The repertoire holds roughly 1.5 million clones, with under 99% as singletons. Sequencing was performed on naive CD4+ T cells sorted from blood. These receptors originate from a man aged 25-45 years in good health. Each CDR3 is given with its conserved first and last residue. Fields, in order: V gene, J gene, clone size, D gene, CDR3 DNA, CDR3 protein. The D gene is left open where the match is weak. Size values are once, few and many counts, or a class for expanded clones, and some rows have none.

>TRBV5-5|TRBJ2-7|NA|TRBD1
TGTGCCAGCAGCTTGTGGGGACAGGGTTTGTACGAGCAGTACTTC
CASSLWGQGLYEQYF
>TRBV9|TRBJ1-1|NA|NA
TGTGCCAGCAGCGCCCGGACGGCGGGGACTGAAGCTTTCTTT
CASSARTAGTEAFF
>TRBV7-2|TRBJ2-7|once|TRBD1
TGTGCCAGCAGCATAACAGGGGGCGGTCGGGAGAGTGGCGAGCAGTACTTC
CASSITGGGRESGEQYF
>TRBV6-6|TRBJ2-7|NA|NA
TGTGCCAGCACCAATTCCTACGAGCAGTACTTC
CASTNSYEQYF
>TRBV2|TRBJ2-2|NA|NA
TGTGCCAGCAGTGAAGAAGGGGAGCTGTTTTTT
CASSEEGELFF
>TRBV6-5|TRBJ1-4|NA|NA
TGTGCCAGTCGATATGGGTCGAGGACTAATGAAAAACTGTTTTTT
CASRYGSRTNEKLFF
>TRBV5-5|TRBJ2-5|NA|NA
TGTGCCAGCGGGACTGACCACCTAACTTCGGGGACCCAGTACTTC
CASGTDHLTSGTQYF
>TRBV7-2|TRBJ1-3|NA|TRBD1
TGTGCCAGCAGCCCGACCGGACAGGGTGGAAACACCATATATTTT
CASSPTGQGGNTIYF
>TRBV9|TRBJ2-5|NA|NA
TGTGCCAGCAGCGTAGATCGACGGGAGACCCAGTACTTC
CASSVDRRETQYF
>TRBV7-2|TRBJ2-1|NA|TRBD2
TGTGCCAGCAGCTTAGCGCGGGCTAGCGGGAGGTATGAGCAGTTCTTC
CASSLARASGRYEQFF
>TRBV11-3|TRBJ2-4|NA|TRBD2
TGTGCCAGCAGCCCGGGGGGGGCTTCCAAAAACATTCAGTACTTC
CASSPGGASKNIQYF
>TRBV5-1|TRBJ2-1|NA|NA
TGCGCCAGCAGCCCACCCGACGGCTCCTACAATGAGCAGTTCTTC
CASSPPDGSYNEQFF
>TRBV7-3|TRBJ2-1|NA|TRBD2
TGTGCCAGCAGCTCCATAGCGGGAGCATACAATGAGCAGTTCTTC
CASSSIAGAYNEQFF
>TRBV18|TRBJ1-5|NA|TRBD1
TGTGCCAGCTCACCATTGGGACAGGGGCATCAGCCCCAGCATTTT
CASSPLGQGHQPQHF
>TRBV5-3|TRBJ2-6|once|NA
TGTGCCAGAAGCTCTAGATGGAGGGGCCCAAACTCTGGGGCCAACGTCCTGACTTTC
CARSSRWRGPNSGANVLTF
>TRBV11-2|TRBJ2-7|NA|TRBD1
TGTGCCAGCAGCTTTTGGGACAGTTCCTACGAGCAGTACTTC
CASSFWDSSYEQYF
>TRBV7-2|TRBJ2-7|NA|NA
TGTGCCAGCAGCTTATTCCCATCGACCGGGACTCTAAACTACGAGCAGTACTTC
CASSLFPSTGTLNYEQYF
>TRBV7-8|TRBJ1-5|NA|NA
TGTGCCAGCAGCTTCCGAGGGCCGGAGAATCAGCCCCAGCATTTT
CASSFRGPENQPQHF
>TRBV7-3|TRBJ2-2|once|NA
TGTGCCAGCAGCTTATCGTCCGGGGAGCTGTTTTTT
CASSLSSGELFF
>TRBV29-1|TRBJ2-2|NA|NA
TGCAGCGCCGGGACACTGAACACCGGGGAGCTGTTTTTT
CSAGTLNTGELFF
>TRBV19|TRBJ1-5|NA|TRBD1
TGTGCCAGTAGTATAGTGGTGGGACAGGGCAGCAATCAGCCCCAGCATTTT
CASSIVVGQGSNQPQHF
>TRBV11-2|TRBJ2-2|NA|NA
TGTGCCAGCAGACTAGATGTACCCTCCGCCGGGGAGCTGTTTTTT
CASRLDVPSAGELFF
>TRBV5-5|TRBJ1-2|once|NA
TGTGCCAGCAGCTTGGAGGGACTTGGGAGCTACACCTTC
CASSLEGLGSYTF
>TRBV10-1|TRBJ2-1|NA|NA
TGCGCCAGCAGTGAGTCGGACGGGATCCGCAATGAGCAGTTCTTC
CASSESDGIRNEQFF
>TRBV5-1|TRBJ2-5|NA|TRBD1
TGCGCCAGCAGCTTGGTGGGGCAGGGGGCCTCGGAGACCCAGTACTTC
CASSLVGQGASETQYF
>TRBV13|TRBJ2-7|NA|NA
TGTGCCAGCAGCTTAGGCCTCGAGGGCACGGGCTACGAGCAGTACTTC
CASSLGLEGTGYEQYF
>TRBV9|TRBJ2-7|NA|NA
TGTGCCAGCAGTTATTCGCTGGGGTACGAGCAGTACTTC
CASSYSLGYEQYF
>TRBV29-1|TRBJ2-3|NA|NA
TGCAGCGTTGGCAGGGTTTCAGGAGATACGCAGTATTTT
CSVGRVSGDTQYF
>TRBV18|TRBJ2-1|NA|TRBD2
TGTGCCAGCTCACCACCGACTAGCGGGGCCTACAATGAGCAGTTCTTC
CASSPPTSGAYNEQFF
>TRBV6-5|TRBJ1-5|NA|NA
TGTGCCAGCAGTTACACAGGAATCAATCAGCCCCAGCATTTT
CASSYTGINQPQHF
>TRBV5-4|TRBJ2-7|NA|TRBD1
TGTGCCAGCAGCCCCAGGACAGGATACTACGAGCAGTACTTC
CASSPRTGYYEQYF
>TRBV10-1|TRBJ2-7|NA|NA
TGCGCCAGCAGTGAGTCCCGTACCTACGAGCAGTACTTC
CASSESRTYEQYF
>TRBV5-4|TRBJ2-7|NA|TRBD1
TGTGCCAGCAGCCCCGGGACAGGGATCTACGAGCAGTACTTC
CASSPGTGIYEQYF
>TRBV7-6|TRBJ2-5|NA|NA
TGTGCCAGCAGCTTCGAGTTAGGACTTACTGAGACCCAGTACTTC
CASSFELGLTETQYF
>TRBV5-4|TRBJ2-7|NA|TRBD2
TGTGCCAGCAGCTTGGCCGCGGGGGGGCTCTACGAGCAGTACTTC
CASSLAAGGLYEQYF
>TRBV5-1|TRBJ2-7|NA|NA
TGCGCCAGCAGCCCGACGAAACGATCCGATTACTACGAGCAGTACTTC
CASSPTKRSDYYEQYF
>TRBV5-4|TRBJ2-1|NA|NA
TGTGCCAGCAGCAATGAACAGGCAAATGAGCAGTTCTTC
CASSNEQANEQFF
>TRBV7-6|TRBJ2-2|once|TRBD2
TGTGCCAGCAGCTTAGAGGGCAGCGCGGGAGGGCCCTACACCGGGGAGCTGTTTTTT
CASSLEGSAGGPYTGELFF
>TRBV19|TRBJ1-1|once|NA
TGTGCCAGTAGGGGGACGGAGATTAACACTGAAGCTTTCTTT
CASRGTEINTEAFF
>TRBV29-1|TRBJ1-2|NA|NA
TGCAGCGTTGAAGACATATCTCAGGGATATGATGGCTACACCTTC
CSVEDISQGYDGYTF
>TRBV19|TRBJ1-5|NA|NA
TGTGCCAGTAGTGTCGGTGGGCCCCAGCATTTT
CASSVGGPQHF
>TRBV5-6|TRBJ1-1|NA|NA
TGTGCCAGCAGCTTTCGGGCTGAAGCTTTCTTT
CASSFRAEAFF
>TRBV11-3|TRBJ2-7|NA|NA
TGTGCCAGCAGCTTAGGTGGGCTGAGCTCCTACGAGCAGTACTTC
CASSLGGLSSYEQYF
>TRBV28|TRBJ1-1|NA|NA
TGTGCCAGCAGTCCGCGACAGACCGGCAAGACTGAAGCTTTCTTT
CASSPRQTGKTEAFF
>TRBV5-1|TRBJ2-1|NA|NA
TGCGCCAGCAGCCCTGGGGGCCAGCGGTCCTACAATGAGCAGTTCTTC
CASSPGGQRSYNEQFF
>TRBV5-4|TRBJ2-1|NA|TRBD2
TGTGCCAGCAGCTTTTATAGCGGGAGGGCCGGTGAGCAGTTCTTC
CASSFYSGRAGEQFF
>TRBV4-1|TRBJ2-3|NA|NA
TGCGCCAGCAGCCGCGGACAGCCAGACACAGATACGCAGTATTTT
CASSRGQPDTDTQYF
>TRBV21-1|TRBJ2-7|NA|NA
TGTGCCAGCAGCAAAGCGAGGGGGGCCCAGCAGTACTTC
CASSKARGAQQYF
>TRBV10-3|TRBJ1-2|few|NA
TGTGCCATCAGTGAGATCAGGACAGCGAACTATGGCTACACCTTC
CAISEIRTANYGYTF
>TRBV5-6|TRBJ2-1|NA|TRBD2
TGTGCCAGCAGCTTGGGGATGACTAGCGGGACCTACAATGAGCAGTTCTTC
CASSLGMTSGTYNEQFF
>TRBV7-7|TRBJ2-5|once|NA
TGTGCCAGCAGCTTAACGAACGAGGGGGATTGGGAGACCCAGTACTTC
CASSLTNEGDWETQYF
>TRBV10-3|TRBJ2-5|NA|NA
TGTGCCATCAGTGAGTCGGTCTTAGCGGAGACCCAGTACTTC
CAISESVLAETQYF